The T cell receptor beta chain described here comes from a study of regulatory T cells in long-lasting Graves disease. Germline V gives CDR1 SNHLY, CDR2 FYNNEI. Trimming left V 6 bases short and J 0 bases short, with 5 bases between. This CDR3 is 12 amino acids long. Relying on iRepertoire HTBI primers and Arm-PCR of CDR3 regions, the team built TCR beta libraries. TCRdb fed the multiplex PCR reads into MiXCR, producing one record per CDR3 protein. This sample has roughly 500,000 distinct CDR3 sequences, with 20% to 25% found just once. Time point indicated: persistent/refractory GD, antithyroid drugs over 5 years with positive TRAb. Extracted PBMC RNA gave rise to the TCR library. Graves' disease diagnosis followed American Thyroid Association guidelines. The table lists this clonotype with many counts.

The specimen comprised peripheral blood mononuclear cells (PBMCs), sampled when the disease was refractory, from a patient treated with antithyroid drugs. The chain uses TRBV2 and TRBJ2-5; D ambiguous. The source is a female donor with Graves disease. CDR3 sequence reads: CASRRYQETQYF. CDR3 DNA: TGTGCCAGCAGGCGGTACCAAGAGACCCAGTACTTC.